This TCR beta chain was recovered during a study of cytomegalovirus exposure and HLA in healthy donors. 60 Vbeta and 13 Jbeta primers were used in PCR. Per the authors' pipeline: Later analysis identified tens of millions of unique TCR beta chains, approximately 11 million shared. The data were produced by immunoSEQ multiplex PCR, yet TCRdb's version contains in-frame clones alone and is incomplete. The DNA was the basis for D and trimming; V, J and clone size are from that table. The data show around 100,000 clones, approximately 7.7% seen once. This clone was seen a handful of times. Healthy bone marrow donors made up the donor group. The CDR3 runs 14 residues. Germline CDR1 and CDR2: MNHEY and SMNVEV (reference sequence). Trimming took off 6 bases at V and 0 bases at J, with 9 bases between the two ends.

The sequence came from a man aged 45-65 years in good health and CMV-seronegative. The rearrangement links TRBV27 to TRBJ2-1, with no clear D. Input material: PBMCs. In DNA form, the CDR3 reads TGTGCCAGCAGGGTCATGAGCTCCTACAATGAGCAGTTCTTC. Translation gives CASRVMSSYNEQFF.